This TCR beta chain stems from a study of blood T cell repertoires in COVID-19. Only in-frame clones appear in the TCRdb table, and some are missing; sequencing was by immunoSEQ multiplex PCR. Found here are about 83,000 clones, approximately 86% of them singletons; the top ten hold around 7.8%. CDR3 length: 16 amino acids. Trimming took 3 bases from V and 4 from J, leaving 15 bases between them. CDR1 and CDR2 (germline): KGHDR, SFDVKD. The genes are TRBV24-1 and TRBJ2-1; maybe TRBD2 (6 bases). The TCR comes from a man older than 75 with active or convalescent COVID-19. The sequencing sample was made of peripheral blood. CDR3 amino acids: CATSDGVGGTYNEQFF. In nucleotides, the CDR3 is TGTGCCACCAGTGATGGTGTAGGCGGGACTTACAATGAGCAGTTCTTC.